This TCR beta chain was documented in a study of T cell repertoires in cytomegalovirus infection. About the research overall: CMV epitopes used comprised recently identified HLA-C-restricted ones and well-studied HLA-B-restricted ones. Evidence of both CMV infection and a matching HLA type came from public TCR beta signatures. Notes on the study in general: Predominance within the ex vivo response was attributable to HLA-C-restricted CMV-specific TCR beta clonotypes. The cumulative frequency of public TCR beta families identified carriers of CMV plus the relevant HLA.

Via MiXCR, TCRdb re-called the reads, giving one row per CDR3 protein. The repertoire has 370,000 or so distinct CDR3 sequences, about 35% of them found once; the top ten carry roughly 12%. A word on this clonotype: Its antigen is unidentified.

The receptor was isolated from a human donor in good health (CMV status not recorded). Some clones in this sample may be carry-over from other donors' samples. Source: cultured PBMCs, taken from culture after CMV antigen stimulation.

The CDR3 DNA follows: TGTGCCAGCAGCCATCTAGCGGGAGCCCGCCGCAATGAGCAGTTCTTC. This translates into CASSHLAGARRNEQFF. The chain employs TRBV7-8 and TRBJ2-1; 10 bases match TRBD2. The V gene's germline CDR1 is SGHVS and CDR2 FQNEAQ. The V and J ends lost 5 bases and 6 bases, in that order; junction bases with no gene match: 10. CDR3 length: 16 amino acids.